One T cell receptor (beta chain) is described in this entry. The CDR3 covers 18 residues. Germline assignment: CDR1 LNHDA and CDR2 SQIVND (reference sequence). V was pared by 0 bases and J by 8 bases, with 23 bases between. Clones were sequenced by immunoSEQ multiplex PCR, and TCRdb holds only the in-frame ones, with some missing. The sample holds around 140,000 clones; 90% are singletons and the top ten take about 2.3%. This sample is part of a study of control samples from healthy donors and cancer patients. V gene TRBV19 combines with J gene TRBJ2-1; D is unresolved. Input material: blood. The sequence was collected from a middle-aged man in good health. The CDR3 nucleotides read TGTGCCAGTAGTATAGATATCACGGGCAGATCAGTCCGGGATGAGCAGTTCTTC. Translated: CASSIDITGRSVRDEQFF.